Described below is a single T cell receptor (beta chain) sequence and its context. This record belongs to a study of blood T cells in healthy people across ages. The CDR3 contains 12 residues. Germline V gene sequence: CDR1 LGHNA, CDR2 YNFKEQ. V was cut by 0 bases and J by 9 bases, with 8 bases left in between. A second about 6 to 12 cycle PCR used barcoded and J-beta primers. MiXCR, applied by TCRdb to the 5' RACE reads, yields one record per CDR3 protein. The data show roughly 800,000 distinct CDR3 sequences, about 62% seen once. The sequencing input was blood. The TCR comes from a man younger than 45 in good health. The V gene is TRBV4-2, the J gene TRBJ2-5; D is perhaps TRBD2 (6 bases). The CDR3: CASSQDGTAQYF. CDR3 nucleotide sequence: TGTGCCAGCAGCCAAGATGGGACTGCCCAGTACTTC.